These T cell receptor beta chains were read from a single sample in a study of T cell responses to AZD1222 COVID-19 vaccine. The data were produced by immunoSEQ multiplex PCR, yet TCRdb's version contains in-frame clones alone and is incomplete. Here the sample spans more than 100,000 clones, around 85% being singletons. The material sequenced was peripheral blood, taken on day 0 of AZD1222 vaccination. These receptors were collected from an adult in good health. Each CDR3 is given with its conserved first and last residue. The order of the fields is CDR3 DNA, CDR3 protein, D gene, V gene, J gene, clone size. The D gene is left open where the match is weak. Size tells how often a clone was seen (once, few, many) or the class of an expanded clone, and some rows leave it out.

cdr3_nt: TGTGCCAGCAGCAACCGGGACAGTAACACCGGGGAGCTGTTTTTT
cdr3_aa: CASSNRDSNTGELFF
d_call: -
v_call: TRBV21-1
j_call: TRBJ2-2
clone_size: -

cdr3_nt: TGTGCCAGCAGTGACAGGCTGAACATGAACACTGAAGCTTTCTTT
cdr3_aa: CASSDRLNMNTEAFF
d_call: -
v_call: TRBV27
j_call: TRBJ1-1
clone_size: -

cdr3_nt: TGTGCCAGCAGCACGCCGACAGGGGATGGGGAGACCCAGTACTTC
cdr3_aa: CASSTPTGDGETQYF
d_call: TRBD1
v_call: TRBV28
j_call: TRBJ2-5
clone_size: -

cdr3_nt: TGCGCCAGCGGGGGATATGGCTACACCTTC
cdr3_aa: CASGGYGYTF
d_call: -
v_call: TRBV5-1
j_call: TRBJ1-2
clone_size: -

cdr3_nt: TGTGCCAGCAGATTCCAGGCGGGGGTAGTAGGCGAGACCCAGTACTTC
cdr3_aa: CASRFQAGVVGETQYF
d_call: TRBD2
v_call: TRBV2
j_call: TRBJ2-5
clone_size: -

cdr3_nt: TGTGCCAGCAGCCCAGAAAGGGTGGGGAATCAGCCCCAGCATTTT
cdr3_aa: CASSPERVGNQPQHF
d_call: -
v_call: TRBV7-8
j_call: TRBJ1-5
clone_size: -

cdr3_nt: TGTGCCAGCAGTGAAGGTGGGTTCACCTACGAGCAGTACTTC
cdr3_aa: CASSEGGFTYEQYF
d_call: -
v_call: TRBV2
j_call: TRBJ2-7
clone_size: -

cdr3_nt: TGTGCCAGCAGCCGAGGGGGGATTAAGGGGAATCAGCCCCAGCATTTT
cdr3_aa: CASSRGGIKGNQPQHF
d_call: -
v_call: TRBV7-8
j_call: TRBJ1-5
clone_size: -

cdr3_nt: TGCGCCAGCACAATCCAGGGGGCCCGGGACGTTGTGGACCAGTACTTC
cdr3_aa: CASTIQGARDVVDQYF
d_call: TRBD1
v_call: TRBV23-1
j_call: TRBJ2-5
clone_size: -

cdr3_nt: TGTGCCAGCAGCCTACCTCGACAGTTGACCTACAATGAGCAGTTCTTC
cdr3_aa: CASSLPRQLTYNEQFF
d_call: -
v_call: TRBV5-4
j_call: TRBJ2-1
clone_size: once

cdr3_nt: TGTGCCAGTCGGGTCGGAAACACCATATATTTT
cdr3_aa: CASRVGNTIYF
d_call: -
v_call: TRBV2
j_call: TRBJ1-3
clone_size: -

cdr3_nt: TGTGCCAGCCGCGGGGGATATGACAGGTACAATGAGCAGTTCTTC
cdr3_aa: CASRGGYDRYNEQFF
d_call: -
v_call: TRBV27
j_call: TRBJ2-1
clone_size: few

cdr3_nt: TGTGCCAGCACCCCAGGCCACCCATCAGATACGCAGTATTTT
cdr3_aa: CASTPGHPSDTQYF
d_call: -
v_call: TRBV28
j_call: TRBJ2-3
clone_size: -

cdr3_nt: TGTGCCAGCAGTTTTTCGTGGGGAAGGAACACTGAAGCTTTCTTT
cdr3_aa: CASSFSWGRNTEAFF
d_call: -
v_call: TRBV28
j_call: TRBJ1-1
clone_size: -

cdr3_nt: TGTGCCAGCAGCCGGTCCTCCCTCTACGAGCAGTACTTC
cdr3_aa: CASSRSSLYEQYF
d_call: -
v_call: TRBV3-1/TRBV3-2
j_call: TRBJ2-7
clone_size: -

cdr3_nt: TGCGCCAGCAGCTTGGAGGACTATGGCTACACCTTC
cdr3_aa: CASSLEDYGYTF
d_call: -
v_call: TRBV5-1
j_call: TRBJ1-2
clone_size: -

cdr3_nt: TGCGCCAGCAGCCAAGTAAGCAGTGCGGCCTCTGGAAACACCATATATTTT
cdr3_aa: CASSQVSSAASGNTIYF
d_call: -
v_call: TRBV4-3
j_call: TRBJ1-3
clone_size: -

cdr3_nt: TGTGCCAGCAGCTTAAACCTAGCGGGCCTTGGGGAGCAGTTCTTC
cdr3_aa: CASSLNLAGLGEQFF
d_call: TRBD2
v_call: TRBV7-3
j_call: TRBJ2-1
clone_size: -

cdr3_nt: TGTGCCAGCAGTTATGCAGGGGGTCCGATCTACGAGCAGTACTTC
cdr3_aa: CASSYAGGPIYEQYF
d_call: TRBD1
v_call: TRBV27
j_call: TRBJ2-7
clone_size: few

cdr3_nt: TGCAGCGTTGAAGAGTCTTGGACAGGGGTGAGGGGCTACACCTTC
cdr3_aa: CSVEESWTGVRGYTF
d_call: TRBD1
v_call: TRBV29-1
j_call: TRBJ1-2
clone_size: few

cdr3_nt: TGTGCCAGTAGTATTACCGGACAGGGATTGTCCTCTGGGGCCAACGTCCTGACTTTC
cdr3_aa: CASSITGQGLSSGANVLTF
d_call: TRBD1
v_call: TRBV19
j_call: TRBJ2-6
clone_size: -

cdr3_nt: TGTGCCAGTAGTATCGGGACAGCAACTAATGAAAAACTGTTTTTT
cdr3_aa: CASSIGTATNEKLFF
d_call: TRBD1
v_call: TRBV19
j_call: TRBJ1-4
clone_size: -

cdr3_nt: TGCAGCGTTGTGGGACAGGTTAACTATGGCTACACCTTC
cdr3_aa: CSVVGQVNYGYTF
d_call: TRBD1
v_call: TRBV29-1
j_call: TRBJ1-2
clone_size: -

cdr3_nt: TGTGCCAGCAGCTTAGTGCCCCCCCTTGAAGCTTTCTTT
cdr3_aa: CASSLVPPLEAFF
d_call: -
v_call: TRBV7-8
j_call: TRBJ1-1
clone_size: -

cdr3_nt: TGTGCCAGCAGCTTGACAGGGATTAATTCACCCCTCCACTTT
cdr3_aa: CASSLTGINSPLHF
d_call: TRBD1
v_call: TRBV28
j_call: TRBJ1-6
clone_size: -

cdr3_nt: TGTGCCAGCAGTTTGGAGGGAGACTATGGCTACACCTTC
cdr3_aa: CASSLEGDYGYTF
d_call: -
v_call: TRBV12-3/TRBV12-4
j_call: TRBJ1-2
clone_size: -

cdr3_nt: TGCGCCAGCAGCCTCGAGACAACTAATGAAAAACTGTTTTTT
cdr3_aa: CASSLETTNEKLFF
d_call: -
v_call: TRBV4-1
j_call: TRBJ1-4
clone_size: -

cdr3_nt: TGTGCCAGCAGCCAGGGCGGGGCCTTGCCCTATGGCTACACCTTC
cdr3_aa: CASSQGGALPYGYTF
d_call: -
v_call: TRBV11-2
j_call: TRBJ1-2
clone_size: -

cdr3_nt: TGTGCCAGCAGCTTGCTGGGGACCCCCACAGATACGCAGTATTTT
cdr3_aa: CASSLLGTPTDTQYF
d_call: -
v_call: TRBV5-4
j_call: TRBJ2-3
clone_size: many

cdr3_nt: TGTGCCAGCAGCTTCCACATAGGGGTGGAGACCCAGTACTTC
cdr3_aa: CASSFHIGVETQYF
d_call: -
v_call: TRBV5-8
j_call: TRBJ2-5
clone_size: -

cdr3_nt: TGTGCCAGCAGCTTAGTCTACAACTACAATGAGCAGTTCTTC
cdr3_aa: CASSLVYNYNEQFF
d_call: -
v_call: TRBV7-2
j_call: TRBJ2-1
clone_size: -

cdr3_nt: TGCGCCAGCAGCTTGTCTGGACGGCGGAACACTGAAGCTTTCTTT
cdr3_aa: CASSLSGRRNTEAFF
d_call: -
v_call: TRBV5-1
j_call: TRBJ1-1
clone_size: -

cdr3_nt: TGTGCCTGGAGTTCCACCGCCGGGACGCGTGCTTTCTTT
cdr3_aa: CAWSSTAGTRAFF
d_call: -
v_call: TRBV30
j_call: TRBJ1-1
clone_size: -

cdr3_nt: TGTGCCAGCAGGACGGATCCGGGGCCGAACACCGGGGAGCTGTTTTTT
cdr3_aa: CASRTDPGPNTGELFF
d_call: -
v_call: TRBV9
j_call: TRBJ2-2
clone_size: -

cdr3_nt: TGTGCCAGCAGTTACTCGTTGGGGGAAGCTTTCTTT
cdr3_aa: CASSYSLGEAFF
d_call: -
v_call: TRBV6-5
j_call: TRBJ1-1
clone_size: -

cdr3_nt: TGTGCCAGCAGTGAAAACTACAATCAGCCCCAGCATTTT
cdr3_aa: CASSENYNQPQHF
d_call: -
v_call: TRBV6-1
j_call: TRBJ1-5
clone_size: once

cdr3_nt: TGTGCCAGCAGCAGGTCGAGCGTTGGCTACACCTTC
cdr3_aa: CASSRSSVGYTF
d_call: -
v_call: TRBV28
j_call: TRBJ1-2
clone_size: once

cdr3_nt: TGTGCCAGCAGCAAAGCCGGGGCGGTGGAGCCCCAGCATTTT
cdr3_aa: CASSKAGAVEPQHF
d_call: -
v_call: TRBV7-9
j_call: TRBJ1-5
clone_size: -

cdr3_nt: TGTGCCAGCAGCCACCCTGGTTCCCGGGTTTCTTCCTACAATGAGCAGTTCTTC
cdr3_aa: CASSHPGSRVSSYNEQFF
d_call: -
v_call: TRBV3-1/TRBV3-2
j_call: TRBJ2-1
clone_size: few

cdr3_nt: TGTGCCTGGAGTTTACAGGGCTCTCAGCCCCAGCATTTT
cdr3_aa: CAWSLQGSQPQHF
d_call: -
v_call: TRBV30
j_call: TRBJ1-5
clone_size: -